This T cell receptor (beta chain) stems from a study of early T cells in non-severe SARS-CoV-2 infection. TCRdb re-called the 5' RACE reads with MiXCR, one entry per CDR3 protein. The data hold roughly 80,000 distinct CDR3 sequences, with about a sixth observed a single time. This CDR3 region has 14 residues. Germline loops: CDR1 SGHAT, CDR2 FQNNGV. The ends were cut back, 0 bases at V and 4 bases at J, with 7 bases in the middle. The chain is built from TRBV11-2 and TRBJ2-1; D may be TRBD1 (6 bases). The sequence came from an adult who was a healthcare worker with PCR-confirmed SARS-CoV-2 infection or an uninfected control (not recorded which). Sequenced material: whole blood. The CDR3 region has the DNA TGTGCCAGCAGCTTAGAACAGGGATACAATGAGCAGTTCTTC. This translates into CASSLEQGYNEQFF. Full variable domain (remainder filled in from reference TRBV11-2 and TRBJ2-1): EAGVAQSPRYKIIEKRQSVAFWCNPISGHATLYWYQQILGQGPKLLIQFQNNGVVDDSQLPKDRFSAERLKGVDSTLKIQPAKLEDSAVYLCASSLEQGYNEQFFGPGTRLTVL.